The 18 T cell receptor beta chains below all came from one sample that was sequenced in a study of blood T cell repertoires in COVID-19. TCRdb's table, derived via immunoSEQ multiplex PCR, lists solely in-frame clones and lacks some. The sample carries 250,000 to 400,000 clones, 85% to 90% recorded once. The sequenced material came from peripheral blood. The receptor set was obtained from a woman in her 30s with COVID-19, enrolled during active disease.

The V call is TRBV2, the J call TRBJ2-1; 12 bases map to TRBD2. CDR1 is SNHLY and CDR2 is FYNNEI in the germline V gene. This CDR3 region has 14 residues. Trimming took 7 bases from V and 10 from J; bases not matched to a gene: 8. The CDR3 DNA is TGTGCCAGCATCTACCTAGCGGGAGGGCAGGAGCAGTTCTTC. It encodes CASIYLAGGQEQFF.

This sequence joins TRBV7-2 and TRBJ2-7, with D perhaps TRBD1 (6 bases). Trimming cost V 3 bases and J 6 bases, with 9 bases left between them. This CDR3 region has 12 residues. Per germline, CDR1 SGHTA and CDR2 FQGNSA. CDR3 amino acids: CASSLSGVEQYF. The DNA for the CDR3 is TGTGCCAGCAGCTTGTCAGGGGTCGAGCAGTACTTC.

The chain carries TRBV13 and TRBJ2-5, with TRBD1 identical over 7 bases. There are 16 residues in the CDR3. Germline CDR1 PRHDT, CDR2 FYEKMQ (reference sequence). Trimming cost V 4 bases and J 1 base; bases outside gene matches: 9. The CDR3 region has the DNA TGTGCCAGCAGCTACAGGGGTCGCGAACCCCAAGAGACCCAGTACTTC. Protein: CASSYRGREPQETQYF.

This chain joins TRBV29-1 and TRBJ1-1; 8 bases are a match to TRBD1. The CDR3 is made up of 13 amino acids. The junction had 12 bases not matched to a gene; V was cut back by 4 bases and J by 11 bases. From germline, CDR1 is SQVTM and CDR2 ANQGSEA. This chain's CDR3 is CSVAETGVRGAFF. The CDR3 DNA reads TGCAGCGTTGCTGAGACAGGGGTTCGGGGGGCTTTCTTT.

This sequence joins TRBV5-1 and TRBJ2-6; D perhaps matches TRBD2 (6 bases). The V end was cut by 0 bases, the J end by 1 base, with 8 bases between. CDR3 length equals 16 residues. Germline lookup yields CDR1 SGHRS and CDR2 YFSETQ. In DNA, the CDR3 is TGCGCCAGCAGCTTGGTGGGGGGATCTGGGGCCAACGTCCTGACTTTC. This codes for CASSLVGGSGANVLTF.

The chain joins TRBV24-1 to TRBJ1-1, with D perhaps matching TRBD1 (5 bases). The length of the CDR3 is 15 residues. The V end was cut by 4 bases, the J end by 1 base, with 12 bases between. Germline V gene data show CDR1 as KGHDR and CDR2 as SFDVKD. The chain's CDR3 is CATSEPGTGNTEAFF. DNA of the CDR3: TGTGCCACCAGTGAGCCCGGGACTGGGAACACTGAAGCTTTCTTT.

The rearrangement links TRBV12-5 to TRBJ1-1; D is unclear. V was cut by 8 bases and J by 0 bases, with 16 bases left in between. Germline CDR1 is LGHNT and CDR2 is FRNRAP. The CDR3 sequence is 15 residues long. The DNA for the CDR3 is TGTGCTAGTACATCAGGTGGTAGTCTGAACACTGAAGCTTTCTTT. Translating gives CASTSGGSLNTEAFF.

This sequence joins TRBV29-1 and TRBJ2-2; TRBD2 matches 12 bases. Germline V gene lookup returns CDR1 SQVTM and CDR2 ANQGSEA. The V and J ends lost 6 bases and 2 bases, in that order; junction bases with no gene match: 7. The CDR3 consists of 16 residues. CDR3 DNA: TGCAGCGTATCCGGGACTAGCGGGTTTAACACCGGGGAGCTGTTTTTT. Translation: CSVSGTSGFNTGELFF.

The V gene is TRBV7-3, the J gene TRBJ1-2, with 7 bases aligning to TRBD1. This CDR3 contains 17 residues. In germline, CDR1 is SGHTA, CDR2 FQGTGA. The J segment lost 3 bases and the V segment lost 1 base, leaving 11 bases of the junction unmatched. CDR3 in amino acids: CASSLSHRGALDYGYTF. CDR3 nucleotides: TGTGCCAGCAGCTTAAGCCACAGGGGCGCGCTTGACTATGGCTACACCTTC.

The chain links TRBV5-4 to TRBJ2-5; 11 bases map to TRBD1. Unmatched junction bases numbered 6, after V lost 4 bases and J lost 4 bases. Germline assignment: CDR1 SGHNT and CDR2 YYREEE (reference sequence). The CDR3 totals 15 residues. CDR3 sequence (DNA): TGTGCCAGCAGCATCGGGACAGGGGGGAGAGAGACCCAGTACTTC. Encoded protein: CASSIGTGGRETQYF.

The rearrangement joins TRBV2 to TRBJ2-3, with a possible D match to TRBD2 (5 bases). Trimming shortened V by 7 bases and J by 2 bases, and 10 bases separated the two germline ends. Germline CDR1 and CDR2: SNHLY and FYNNEI. The CDR3 is made up of 13 amino acids. The CDR3 DNA follows: TGTGCCAGCAACCAGCGGCCCACAGATACGCAGTATTTT. This sequence encodes CASNQRPTDTQYF.

On this clone itself: The sample contains more than one DNA sequence encoding this CDR3. The genes are TRBV5-1 and TRBJ2-5; TRBD2 matches 7 bases. With 3 bases clipped from V and 2 bases from J, the junction kept 4 bases outside the gene matches. CDR1 and CDR2 (germline): SGHRS, YFSETQ. This CDR3 spans 14 amino acids. The CDR3 here is CASSSGGSQETQYF. The CDR3, as DNA: TGCGCCAGCAGCTCGGGAGGCAGTCAAGAGACCCAGTACTTC.

The rearrangement uses TRBV5-1 and TRBJ1-2; 8 nucleotides agree with TRBD1. Germline values: CDR1 SGHRS, CDR2 YFSETQ. V trimming: 4 bases; J trimming: 8 bases; junction bases outside the gene matches: 7. This CDR3 spans 13 amino acids. Here the CDR3 reads CASSLGTGQGYTF. In DNA, the CDR3 is TGCGCCAGCAGCCTTGGGACAGGACAAGGCTACACCTTC.

V and J are TRBV19 and TRBJ2-2; a weak D match, TRBD2 (5 bases). The CDR3 spans 16 residues. The germline V and J ends were trimmed by 2 bases and 5 bases, with 15 bases remaining between them. Germline V CDR1 and CDR2: LNHDA, SQIVND (reference sequence). The CDR3 is CASSITPGVRTGELFF. In DNA, the CDR3 is TGTGCCAGTAGTATAACCCCCGGGGTACGGACCGGGGAGCTGTTTTTT.

The V gene is TRBV27, the J gene TRBJ1-5; tentatively, D is TRBD1 (5 bases). Germline lookup yields CDR1 MNHEY and CDR2 SMNVEV (reference sequence). The V gene lost 3 bases and the J gene lost 0 bases, with 9 bases spanning the gap. The CDR3 has 15 residues. For the CDR3, the DNA is TGTGCCAGCAGTTTCGGGCAGGGTAGCAATCAGCCCCAGCATTTT. Protein product: CASSFGQGSNQPQHF.

The chain combines TRBV5-6 with TRBJ2-7, with D maybe TRBD1 (6 bases). The CDR3 contains 14 residues. Deletions cut 2 bases from V and 3 bases from J, with 12 bases between. CDR1 and CDR2 (germline): SGHDT, YYEEEE. DNA of the CDR3: TGTGCCAGCAGCTTCCCGACAGGCGACTACGAGCAGTACTTC. Encoded protein: CASSFPTGDYEQYF.

As concerns this clone: The sample holds other DNA sequences that translate to the same CDR3. The rearrangement joins TRBV12-3 or TRBV12-4 to TRBJ1-5; D is unresolved. The CDR3 runs to 13 residues. Trimming stripped 1 base from V and 5 bases from J, with 6 bases between. The CDR3 reads CASSLGRDQPQHF. CDR3 DNA sequence: TGTGCCAGCAGTTTAGGGAGAGATCAGCCCCAGCATTTT.

The V gene is TRBV5-1, the J gene TRBJ2-2, with TRBD1 matching over 8 bases. V lost 4 bases to trimming and J lost 1 base; unmatched junction nucleotides: 6. In germline, CDR1 is SGHRS, CDR2 YFSETQ. This CDR3 is 16 amino acids long. CDR3 residues: CASSVLGTGNTGELFF. The CDR3 DNA reads TGCGCCAGCAGCGTACTCGGGACAGGGAACACCGGGGAGCTGTTTTTT.